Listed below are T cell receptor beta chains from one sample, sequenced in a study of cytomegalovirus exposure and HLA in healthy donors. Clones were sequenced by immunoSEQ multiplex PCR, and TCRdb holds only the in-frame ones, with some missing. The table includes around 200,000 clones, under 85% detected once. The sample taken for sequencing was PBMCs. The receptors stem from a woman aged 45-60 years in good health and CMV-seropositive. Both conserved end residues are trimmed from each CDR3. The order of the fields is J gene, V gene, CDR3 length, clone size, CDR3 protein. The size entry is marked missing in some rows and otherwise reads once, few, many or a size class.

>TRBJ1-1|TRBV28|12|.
ASTFYRGSTEAF
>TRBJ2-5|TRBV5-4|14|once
ASSPLTGGEGETQY
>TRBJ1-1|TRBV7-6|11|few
ASSLSGGTEAF
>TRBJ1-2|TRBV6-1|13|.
ASSGQEFLSYGYT
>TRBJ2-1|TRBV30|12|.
AWRFGGVYNEQF
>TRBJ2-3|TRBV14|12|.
ASRISGSTDTQY
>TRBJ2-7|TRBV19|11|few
ASSPGEGFEQY
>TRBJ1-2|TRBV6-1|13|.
ASSLGTGGQRGYT
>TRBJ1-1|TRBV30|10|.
AWSGGGPEAF
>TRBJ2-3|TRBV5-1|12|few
ASSLSNLADTQY
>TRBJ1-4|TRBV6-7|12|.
ASSRGSGNEKLF
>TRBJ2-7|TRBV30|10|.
ALMKGSEEQY
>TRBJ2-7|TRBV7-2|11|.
ASRYTGLEEQY
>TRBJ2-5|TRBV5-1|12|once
ASSPADRGETQY
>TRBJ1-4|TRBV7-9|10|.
SSSPQGMELF
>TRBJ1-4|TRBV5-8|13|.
ASSLGQGPNEKLF
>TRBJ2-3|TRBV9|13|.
ASSVRPESSDTQY
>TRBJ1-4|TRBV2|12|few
ASSESGGLGKLF